The 10 T cell receptor beta chains below were found in one sample sequenced in a study of cytomegalovirus exposure and HLA in healthy donors. A multiplex PCR was run with 60 Vbeta primers and 13 Jbeta primers. The repertoire was sequenced with immunoSEQ multiplex PCR; TCRdb's copy has only in-frame clones and lacks some. Altogether fewer than 150,000 clones are present, 77% being singletons, with the ten largest covering nearly 5%. Sequencing was carried out using PBMCs. The receptors come from a woman in her 50s in good health and CMV-seronegative.

V and J are TRBV7-6 and TRBJ2-7, with D possibly being TRBD1 (5 bases). Trimming removed 1 base at V and 2 bases at J, with 12 bases between. This CDR3 comprises 15 residues. Germline CDR1 and CDR2: SGHVS and FNYEAQ. CDR3 protein: CASSLGATTAYEQYF. CDR3 coding DNA: TGTGCCAGCAGCTTAGGGGCGACGACAGCCTACGAGCAGTACTTC. The full variable domain, with the rest looked up from reference TRBV7-6 and TRBJ2-7, is GAGVSQSPRYKVTKRGQDVALRCDPISGHVSLYWYRQALGQGPEFLTYFNYEAQQDKSGLPNDRFSAERPEGSISTLTIQRTEQRDSAMYRCASSLGATTAYEQYFGPGTRLTVT.

The chain combines TRBV11-3 with TRBJ2-5, with 16 bases that match TRBD2. Germline CDR1 is SGHNT and CDR2 is YENEEA. The CDR3 contains 16 residues. Trimming took 5 bases from V and 5 from J; bases not matched to a gene: 5. CDR3 region: CASSRGTSGGEETQYF. As DNA, the CDR3 is TGTGCCAGCAGCCGAGGGACTAGCGGGGGGGAGGAGACCCAGTACTTC.

The J gene is TRBJ2-5, the V gene TRBV4-2; the D gene is possibly TRBD2 (5 bases). V was pared by 4 bases and J by 1 base, with 13 bases between. The length of the CDR3 is 15 residues. Germline loops: CDR1 LGHNA, CDR2 YNFKEQ. The CDR3 DNA reads TGTGCCAGCAGCCTAGAGGAGGCTAGCCAAGAGACCCAGTACTTC. Its translation: CASSLEEASQETQYF.

This rearrangement joins TRBV29-1 to TRBJ2-3; D perhaps matches TRBD2 (5 bases). Germline-derived CDR1 and CDR2 are SQVTM and ANQGSEA. The CDR3 covers 13 residues. The CDR3 nucleotides read TGCAGTGTGGATAGCGATGGATTAGATACGCAGTATTTT. Amino acid sequence: CSVDSDGLDTQYF.

The gene calls are TRBV9 and TRBJ2-2, with TRBD2 matching 8 bases. Looked up from germline, CDR1 is SGDLS and CDR2 is YYNGEE. This CDR3 spans 16 amino acids. The J segment lost 2 bases and the V segment lost 3 bases, leaving 6 bases of the junction unmatched. CDR3 in amino acids: CASSESGGLNTGELFF. The CDR3 DNA sequence: TGTGCCAGCAGCGAGAGCGGGGGCCTCAACACCGGGGAGCTGTTTTTT.

The J gene is TRBJ1-4, the V gene TRBV7-9, with 8 bases matching TRBD1. The germline CDR1 and CDR2 sequences are SEHNR and FQNEAQ (reference sequence). This CDR3 has 16 amino acids. CDR3 region: CSSSRQGAATNEKLFF. The CDR3 region has the DNA TGTTCCTCGTCGCGGCAGGGGGCTGCAACTAATGAAAAACTGTTTTTT.

This clone has just one count. This chain uses TRBV28 with TRBJ2-7, with 8 bases aligning to TRBD1. The germline CDR1 and CDR2 sequences are MDHEN and SYDVKM. V gave up 5 bases and J gave up 9 bases; unmatched junction bases: 15. The length of the CDR3 is 15 residues. This CDR3 reads CASSDRDRSLRRQYF. The DNA for the CDR3 is TGTGCCAGCAGTGACCGGGACAGGTCATTGCGGCGGCAGTACTTC.

The CDR3 loop reads CASSLVDSLYEQYF. The CDR3 DNA is TGTGCCAGCAGCTTAGTGGACAGTCTTTACGAGCAGTACTTC. The chain uses TRBV7-2 and TRBJ2-7, with D possibly matching TRBD1 (6 bases). CDR3 length: 14 residues. The germline gives CDR1 SGHTA, CDR2 FQGNSA. Trimming took 1 base from V and 4 from J, leaving 11 bases between them.

This chain connects TRBV9 to TRBJ1-3, with D perhaps TRBD1 (5 bases). Germline V gene data show CDR1 as SGDLS and CDR2 as YYNGEE. CDR3 length: 16 amino acids. Trimming pared 0 bases from V and 2 bases from J, leaving 12 bases between. CDR3 DNA sequence: TGTGCCAGCAGCGTAGGGTCCAGGGAACCTGGAAACACCATATATTTT. Its protein product is CASSVGSREPGNTIYF.

This chain uses TRBV7-6 with TRBJ2-7; D might be TRBD2 (5 bases). Germline V gene lookup returns CDR1 SGHVS and CDR2 FNYEAQ. CDR3 size: 14 residues. V lost 4 bases, J lost 0 bases, and 10 bases lay in between. The DNA of the CDR3 is TGTGCCAGCAGCTCCTACCGGGACTCCTACGAGCAGTACTTC. Translation gives CASSSYRDSYEQYF. Full variable domain (rest looked up from reference TRBV7-6 and TRBJ2-7): GAGVSQSPRYKVTKRGQDVALRCDPISGHVSLYWYRQALGQGPEFLTYFNYEAQQDKSGLPNDRFSAERPEGSISTLTIQRTEQRDSAMYRCASSSYRDSYEQYFGPGTRLTVT.